The present T cell receptor beta chain was sequenced within a study of response to subunit inactivated influenza vaccine. TCRdb re-derived calls from the RT-PCR reads in MiXCR, one entry per CDR3 protein. The data hold 450,000 to 600,000 distinct CDR3 sequences, with approximately 6.9% observed a single time. CDR3 length: 17 amino acids. Germline trimming cut 4 bases from V and 2 bases from J; bases unmatched to any gene: 5. Germline CDR1 and CDR2: MDHEN and SYDVKM. Here the sequenced sample was PBMCs from blood, taken around 2 years after vaccination. The rearrangement links TRBV28 to TRBJ2-3; 14 nucleotides match TRBD2. The receptor comes from a man aged 45 to 75 who received an inactivated influenza vaccine. This CDR3 reads CASSSGTSGSVTDTQYF. The CDR3 DNA is TGTGCCAGCAGTTCCGGGACTAGCGGGAGCGTCACAGATACGCAGTATTTT.